The 12 T cell receptor beta chains given below trace back to one sample, sequenced in a study of blood T cell repertoires in COVID-19 (dated by TCRdb to the early 2020s). Libraries were built with the immunoSEQ multiplex PCR assay. Drawn from immuneACCESS, this table holds only the in-frame rearrangements with V and J called that TCRdb kept. Clones are partly lost; checked studies trace under half to an unresolved V gene and leave the rest unexplained. The sample contains 90,000 to 100,000 clones, 89% of them found a single time. Of the sample, roughly 2.6% is held by the ten largest clones. The sequenced sample consisted of peripheral blood. The receptors originated from a man between 45 and 60 years old with COVID-19, enrolled during active disease.

The chain carries TRBV5-6 and TRBJ1-1; D remains ambiguous. The CDR3 is 13 residues long. CDR1 and CDR2 from the germline V gene are SGHDT and YYEEEE. Trimming cost V 4 bases and J 4 bases, with 11 bases left between them. The CDR3 nucleotides read TGTGCCAGCAGCAAATCGACAATCACTGAAGCTTTCTTT. It specifies CASSKSTITEAFF.

The rearrangement joins TRBV4-3 to TRBJ1-5; D may be TRBD1 (6 bases). CDR3 length: 15 residues. With 0 bases removed from V and 11 bases from J, the gap between germline ends came to 17 bases. Germline CDR1 is LGHNA and CDR2 is YSLEER. CDR3 bases: TGCGCCAGCAGCCAAGATATGGTAGAGGGGGTAGCCCAGCATTTT. It specifies CASSQDMVEGVAQHF.

The sample holds one count of this clone. This rearrangement joins TRBV4-1 to TRBJ1-5; the match to TRBD1 covers 9 bases. Trimming at V came to 1 base and at J to 2 bases, leaving 3 bases not matched to a gene. Germline V gene sequence: CDR1 MGHRA, CDR2 YSYEKL. CDR3 length: 16 amino acids. CDR3 region: CASSQVGTGRNQPQHF. DNA of the CDR3: TGCGCCAGCAGCCAAGTAGGGACAGGGCGCAATCAGCCCCAGCATTTT.

The J gene is TRBJ1-4, the V gene TRBV28, with a weak D call TRBD1 (6 bases). Between the trimmed V and J ends, which lost 6 bases and 10 bases, there was a span of 15 bases. CDR3 size: 13 residues. CDR1 is MDHEN and CDR2 is SYDVKM in the germline V gene. CDR3 DNA: TGTGCCAGCAGCCCAGACAGGAGGCGAAAACTGTTTTTT. Protein product: CASSPDRRRKLFF.

This clone was observed a few times. This rearrangement joins TRBV30 to TRBJ1-1, with TRBD1 as a possible D gene (6 bases). This CDR3 spans 15 amino acids. Germline assignment: CDR1 GTSNPN and CDR2 SVGIG (reference sequence). V was shortened by 5 bases and J by 0 bases, with 16 bases between the two germline ends. The DNA of the CDR3 is TGTGCCTGGGGGCCCGGCGGGGGGCTGAACACTGAAGCTTTCTTT. It specifies CAWGPGGGLNTEAFF.

This sequence joins TRBV7-8 and TRBJ1-3, with D perhaps TRBD1 (5 bases). There are 16 residues in the CDR3. Trimming removed 2 bases at V and 1 base at J, with 12 bases between. Germline lookup yields CDR1 SGHVS and CDR2 FQNEAQ. Here the CDR3 DNA reads TGTGCCAGCAGCTTATTTGCGGGGGTTTCTGGAAACACCATATATTTT. It specifies CASSLFAGVSGNTIYF.

The rearrangement joins TRBV7-6 to TRBJ1-1; 11 bases fit TRBD1. This CDR3 comprises 15 residues. The J segment lost 3 bases and the V segment lost 8 bases, leaving 8 bases of the junction unmatched. Germline-derived CDR1 and CDR2 are SGHVS and FNYEAQ. CDR3 coding DNA: TGTGCCAGCGTAGGACAGGGGGCCGGGGACACTGAAGCTTTCTTT. This sequence encodes CASVGQGAGDTEAFF.

The V call is TRBV3-1 (or the pseudogene TRBV3-2), the J call TRBJ1-3, with D possibly TRBD1 on 6 matching bases. Germline CDR1 and CDR2: LGHDT and YNNKEL (reference sequence). This CDR3 region has 24 residues. V lost 4 bases, J lost 0 bases, and 37 bases lay in between. CDR3 amino acids: CASSPGVLDGRASNFAGSGNTIYF. The CDR3 DNA reads as TGTGCCAGCAGCCCAGGGGTCTTGGACGGACGAGCCTCTAACTTCGCTGGCTCTGGAAACACCATATATTTT.

This chain uses TRBV6-6 with TRBJ1-2, with no clear D. V was shortened by 6 bases and J by 4 bases, with 6 bases between the two germline ends. The CDR3 has 11 residues. The germline gives CDR1 MNHNY, CDR2 SVGAGI (reference sequence). The CDR3 DNA reads as TGTGCCAGCAGAGACACCTATGGCTACACCTTC. Protein: CASRDTYGYTF.

This chain connects TRBV9 to TRBJ1-1, with D possibly being TRBD1 (5 bases). V dropped 4 bases and J dropped 6 bases, with 16 bases sitting between them. The germline V gene encodes CDR1 SGDLS and CDR2 YYNGEE. The CDR3 is made up of 14 amino acids. CDR3 protein: CASSPAGGGSEAFF. The CDR3 DNA follows: TGTGCCAGCAGCCCGGCGGGGGGAGGCTCTGAAGCTTTCTTT.

The chain carries TRBV7-2 and TRBJ1-2; the D gene is possibly TRBD1 (5 bases). CDR3 length: 16 residues. Trimming removed 2 bases from V and 8 bases from J, with 21 bases in between. The germline CDR1 and CDR2 sequences are SGHTA and FQGNSA. CDR3 nucleotide sequence: TGTGCCAGCAGCTTAATCCCGGGGGGGGATGTAGGAGGCTACACCTTC. The encoded protein is CASSLIPGGDVGGYTF.

The rearrangement uses TRBV9 and TRBJ1-3; D gene ambiguous. There are 14 residues in the CDR3. The germline V and J ends were trimmed by 4 bases and 1 base, with 9 bases remaining between them. The germline gives CDR1 SGDLS, CDR2 YYNGEE. The CDR3 spells CASSPPSSGNTIYF. CDR3 bases: TGTGCCAGCAGCCCCCCTTCGTCTGGAAACACCATATATTTT.